One and the same sample provided the 18 T cell receptor beta chains below, sequenced in a study of cytomegalovirus exposure and HLA in healthy donors. 13 Jbeta primers and 60 Vbeta primers were used for the PCR. Libraries were prepared by immunoSEQ multiplex PCR; TCRdb keeps only in-frame clonotypes and omits some of them. The table records some 150,000 clones, approximately 80% of them present only once. Sequenced: PBMCs. The receptors were sampled from a man aged 25-45 years in good health and CMV-seropositive.

The rearrangement links TRBV2 to TRBJ2-7; tentative D call: TRBD1 (6 bases). Germline V CDR1 and CDR2: SNHLY, FYNNEI. Trimming took off 8 bases at V and 3 bases at J, with 14 bases between the two ends. This CDR3 comprises 13 residues. The CDR3 protein is CASGLGTRYEQYF. CDR3 nucleotides: TGTGCCAGCGGCCTGGGGACACGCTACGAGCAGTACTTC.

This clone has a handful of counts. Additional DNA sequences in this sample encode the identical CDR3. The chain carries TRBV4-1 and TRBJ1-6; 10 bases are shared with TRBD1. This CDR3 has 15 residues. After removal of 1 base from V and 14 bases from J, the junction contained 8 bases not matched to a gene. CDR1 and CDR2 (germline): MGHRA, YSYEKL. The CDR3 is CASSQGRDRGSTLHF. The CDR3, as DNA: TGCGCCAGCAGCCAAGGTAGGGACAGGGGATCAACCCTCCACTTT.

CDR3 protein: CASSPRDKAQYF. In DNA, the CDR3 is TGTGCCAGCAGTCCCCGGGACAAAGCGCAGTATTTT. V gene TRBV27 combines with J gene TRBJ2-3, with D perhaps matching TRBD1 (6 bases). Between the trimmed V and J ends, which lost 5 bases and 10 bases, there was a span of 13 bases. Germline V CDR1 and CDR2: MNHEY, SMNVEV (reference sequence). The CDR3 covers 12 residues.

The chain carries TRBV5-1 and TRBJ2-5; D is ambiguous. The CDR3 extends over 14 amino acids. Per the germline V gene, CDR1 is SGHRS and CDR2 is YFSETQ. V lost 0 bases, J lost 0 bases, and 6 bases lay in between. DNA of the CDR3: TGCGCCAGCAGCTTGGTGGAGAACCAAGAGACCCAGTACTTC. Protein product: CASSLVENQETQYF.

The V and J genes are TRBV7-9 and TRBJ2-7, with D tentatively TRBD1 (5 bases). From germline, CDR1 is SEHNR and CDR2 FQNEAQ (reference sequence). There are 14 residues in the CDR3. The V and J ends lost 5 bases and 0 bases respectively, with 11 bases between them. The CDR3, as DNA: TGTGCCAGCAGCAAATGGGGCACCTCCTACGAGCAGTACTTC. Translation gives CASSKWGTSYEQYF. Based on the CDR3 plus reference TRBV7-9 and TRBJ2-7, the full variable domain is DTGVSQNPRHKITKRGQNVTFRCDPISEHNRLYWYRQTLGQGPEFLTYFQNEAQLEKSRLLSDRFSAERPKGSFSTLEIQRTEQGDSAMYLCASSKWGTSYEQYFGPGTRLTVT.

This chain uses TRBV6-5 with TRBJ2-7; D gene uncertain. The ends were cut back, 0 bases at V and 2 bases at J, with 8 bases in the middle. CDR1 is MNHEY and CDR2 is SVGAGI in the germline V gene. CDR3 length: 14 amino acids. CDR3 sequence: CASSYSRRTYEQYF. DNA of the CDR3: TGTGCCAGCAGTTACTCGAGGCGAACCTACGAGCAGTACTTC.

The chain recombines TRBV29-1 with TRBJ2-5; 7 nucleotides agree with TRBD1. The trim removed 5 bases at V and 5 bases at J, leaving 8 bases unmatched. The CDR3 consists of 13 residues. Germline CDR1 reads SQVTM; CDR2 reads ANQGSEA. The CDR3 region is CSVNEGALETQYF. The DNA of the CDR3 is TGCAGCGTTAATGAGGGGGCGTTGGAGACCCAGTACTTC.

This clone was seen ten or more times. J is TRBJ2-7 and V is TRBV27; TRBD1 matches 8 bases. V was clipped by 8 bases and J by 0 bases; unmatched bases: 6. Germline V gives CDR1 MNHEY, CDR2 SMNVEV (reference sequence). This CDR3 region has 14 residues. CDR3 DNA sequence: TGTGCCAGCTGGAGGACAGGGCGCTCCTACGAGCAGTACTTC. Amino acids: CASWRTGRSYEQYF.

The genes are TRBV30 and TRBJ2-3; TRBD2 matches at 8 bases. Per germline, CDR1 GTSNPN and CDR2 SVGIG (reference sequence). V dropped 7 bases and J dropped 2; count of bases not matched to a gene: 8. This CDR3 is 14 amino acids long. CDR3 sequence: CASEPGLVTDTQYF. DNA for the CDR3: TGTGCCTCTGAACCGGGACTAGTCACAGATACGCAGTATTTT.

The chain combines TRBV2 with TRBJ1-2; 8 bases match TRBD1. There are 12 residues in the CDR3. Germline V gene data show CDR1 as SNHLY and CDR2 as FYNNEI. V lost 6 bases to trimming and J lost 8 bases; unmatched junction nucleotides: 5. CDR3 nucleotides: TGTGCCAGCAGGGCGGACAGGGACGGCTACACCTTC. Its translation is CASRADRDGYTF. The whole variable domain, filled in from reference TRBV2 and TRBJ1-2, reads EPEVTQTPSHQVTQMGQEVILRCVPISNHLYFYWYRQILGQKVEFLVSFYNNEISEKSEIFDDQFSVERPDGSNFTLKIRSTKLEDSAMYFCASRADRDGYTFGSGTRLTVV.

This sequence joins TRBV27 and TRBJ1-5; no clear D. In germline, CDR1 is MNHEY, CDR2 SMNVEV (reference sequence). The CDR3 extends over 14 amino acids. V was trimmed by 6 bases and J by 4 bases, leaving 13 bases between them. The CDR3 nucleotides are TGTGCCAGCAGCCGACAAGGCCGGAATCAGCCCCAGCATTTT. Residues: CASSRQGRNQPQHF.

The chain has TRBV4-3 and TRBJ1-2; 10 nucleotides align to TRBD1. CDR1 is LGHNA and CDR2 is YSLEER in the germline V gene. After removal of 1 base from V and 7 bases from J, the junction contained 6 bases not matched to a gene. CDR3 size: 15 residues. CDR3 in DNA: TGCGCCAGCAGCCAAGGGCCGGGACAGGGGTTTGGCTACACCTTC. As protein: CASSQGPGQGFGYTF.

This clone was picked up a small number of times. The gene calls are TRBV25-1 and TRBJ1-1; TRBD1 matches at 7 bases. The CDR3 runs 16 residues. Trimming removed 8 bases from V and 5 bases from J; junction bases left unmatched: 17. Germline V CDR1 and CDR2: MGHDK, SYGVNS. The CDR3 nucleotides are TGTGCCAGCCAGGGGGGCGGTTCAGGGGGATGGACTGAAGCTTTCTTT. Amino acid sequence: CASQGGGSGGWTEAFF.

This clone was detected a few times. V and J are TRBV7-7 and TRBJ2-3; tentatively, D is TRBD2 (5 bases). Germline V gene lookup returns CDR1 SSHAT and CDR2 FNYEAQ (reference sequence). V was pared by 1 base and J by 0 bases, with 8 bases between. CDR3 length equals 15 residues. The CDR3 coding sequence is TGTGCCAGCAGCTTAGACGGGATGAGCACAGATACGCAGTATTTT. Protein: CASSLDGMSTDTQYF.

The chain recombines TRBV6-6 with TRBJ2-7; 7 bases map to TRBD1. This CDR3 region has 14 residues. With 4 bases clipped from V and 2 bases from J, the junction kept 5 bases outside the gene matches. From germline, CDR1 is MNHNY and CDR2 SVGAGI (reference sequence). The CDR3 region has the DNA TGTGCCAGCAGTTTGTCGGGACAGACCTACGAGCAGTACTTC. Amino acids: CASSLSGQTYEQYF.

The chain employs TRBV19 and TRBJ2-3, with D uncertain. This CDR3 is built from 15 residues. Deletions cut 1 base from V and 1 base from J, with 9 bases between. Germline CDR1 reads LNHDA; CDR2 reads SQIVND (reference sequence). The CDR3 protein is CASSIGLPGTDTQYF. CDR3 DNA sequence: TGTGCCAGTAGTATAGGACTTCCGGGCACAGATACGCAGTATTTT.

The chain couples TRBV4-1 to TRBJ1-4; D is undetermined. The length of the CDR3 is 12 residues. Germline V gene sequence: CDR1 MGHRA, CDR2 YSYEKL. The V gene lost 10 bases and the J gene lost 4 bases, with 10 bases spanning the gap. This chain's CDR3 is CATRDNNEKLFF. The CDR3 DNA sequence: TGCGCCACACGGGATAATAATGAAAAACTGTTTTTT.

The V gene is TRBV4-1, the J gene TRBJ1-1; 8 bases agree with TRBD1. This CDR3 has 14 residues. In germline, CDR1 is MGHRA, CDR2 YSYEKL. Trimming removed 3 bases from V and 4 bases from J; junction bases left unmatched: 4. The CDR3 region has the DNA TGCGCCAGCAGCCACCCGGACAGGGCCACTGAAGCTTTCTTT. As protein: CASSHPDRATEAFF.